The rows below give T cell receptor beta chains drawn from one sample of a study of cytomegalovirus exposure and HLA in healthy donors. The assay was immunoSEQ multiplex PCR, and TCRdb's table has in-frame clones only and misses some. Among about 130,000 clones listed, over 60% were seen once. The sample comprised PBMCs. The receptors here all came from a male donor in good health and CMV-seropositive. Each CDR3 is given with its conserved first and last residue. A D gene is named only where the DNA matches it firmly. Expanded clones get a size class; other rows say once, few or many, or leave the size out.

CASSFLHVLNTEAFF | 15 | - | few | TRBV7-9
CASSPGGNTEAFF | 13 | - | - | TRBV5-4
CASSRRGQPQHF | 12 | - | - | TRBV27
CASSGRYRGIGNIQYF | 16 | - | - | TRBV6-1
CASSQTLAWGDSNQPQHF | 18 | - | - | TRBV18
CASRLDGSLQPQHF | 14 | - | - | TRBV12-2
CASSAGSGGKADTQYF | 16 | TRBD2 | - | TRBV19
CASSMGRVTSGANVLTF | 17 | - | - | TRBV19
CASLPSQGARYGYTF | 15 | - | - | TRBV12-2
CASSDRGPYEQYF | 13 | TRBD1 | - | TRBV19
CASSTRGFGTDTQYF | 15 | - | - | TRBV11-2
CASNAQGQANNEQFF | 15 | TRBD1 | - | TRBV28
CSVGGQGQGETQYF | 14 | TRBD1 | - | TRBV29-1
CASSYSSGAGQRVYF | 15 | - | few | TRBV6-5
CASSLSTAVAKNIQYF | 16 | - | - | TRBV27
CASSKGGWGAAGVLDVEGYEQYF | 23 | - | - | TRBV21-1
CASRGDRGQSYEQYF | 15 | TRBD1 | - | TRBV5-4
CASSFSRRSSEKLFF | 15 | - | - | TRBV13
CASSQDLAGEETQYF | 15 | TRBD2 | - | TRBV4-1
CASMGLAAYEQYF | 13 | TRBD2 | - | TRBV6-5
CATSRDTLATNEKLFF | 16 | - | - | TRBV15
CASSFRDRATTGEQYF | 16 | TRBD1 | few | TRBV27
CAWNGRANTIYF | 12 | - | - | TRBV30
CASIFDRGPGANVLTF | 16 | TRBD1 | - | TRBV5-1
CASSIPPGDINYGYTF | 16 | - | - | TRBV19
CASRRTSGGTYEQYF | 15 | TRBD2 | - | TRBV2
CASSGGGTGSATQYF | 15 | TRBD1 | - | TRBV2
CASSIEQINEQFF | 13 | - | once | TRBV19
CATSRDGAEIYNEQFF | 16 | - | - | TRBV15
CASNKLAGGWDEQFF | 15 | TRBD2 | - | TRBV7-9
CASSLWGGGDTQYF | 14 | - | once | TRBV27
CATSLQGAWNTEAFF | 15 | TRBD1 | - | TRBV15
CASSLRGGDTQYF | 13 | - | - | TRBV11-2
CAWSVQGGVNTGELFF | 16 | - | - | TRBV30
CASRGTGTGDYGYTF | 15 | TRBD1 | - | TRBV5-1
CASSRGAGGPGNEQFF | 16 | TRBD2 | - | TRBV11-3
CASSIGQRRTDTQYF | 15 | - | - | TRBV19
CASSAGLAVNTGELFF | 16 | TRBD2 | once | TRBV5-1
CASSYLSEAFF | 11 | - | - | TRBV6-5